The 14 T cell receptor beta chains listed next were all sequenced from one sample in a study of blood T cell repertoires in COVID-19. The repertoire was sequenced with immunoSEQ multiplex PCR; TCRdb's copy has only in-frame clones and lacks some. The sample includes around 110,000 clones, around four fifths of them seen just once. The sequencing input was peripheral blood. The receptors were sampled from a man aged 65 to 85 with active or convalescent COVID-19.

This clone has more than one count but fewer than ten. CDR3 amino acids: CASSLFLAGGYEQYF. In nucleotides, the CDR3 is TGCGCCAGCAGCCTTTTCCTAGCGGGGGGCTACGAGCAGTACTTC. The chain recombines TRBV4-1 with TRBJ2-7; 11 bases are a match to TRBD2. This CDR3 has 15 residues. The germline V gene has CDR1 MGHRA and CDR2 YSYEKL. Trimming removed 4 bases from V and 3 bases from J; junction bases left unmatched: 5.

The J gene is TRBJ1-1, the V gene TRBV6-5; the match to TRBD1 covers 7 bases. Per germline, CDR1 MNHEY and CDR2 SVGAGI. The CDR3 loop spans 15 amino acids. Germline trimming cut 5 bases from V and 0 bases from J; bases unmatched to any gene: 6. The CDR3 region is CASSTSRGMNTEAFF. The CDR3 nucleotides are TGTGCCAGCAGTACTTCCAGGGGGATGAACACTGAAGCTTTCTTT.

This rearrangement joins TRBV29-1 to TRBJ2-2; 7 bases fit TRBD1. The length of the CDR3 is 14 residues. The V and J ends lost 5 bases and 7 bases, in that order; junction bases with no gene match: 10. Germline-derived CDR1 and CDR2 are SQVTM and ANQGSEA. The CDR3 bases are TGCAGCGTTCGCGCCGACAGGGTGAGCGGGGAGCTGTTTTTT. As protein: CSVRADRVSGELFF.

This sequence joins TRBV30 and TRBJ1-1; 9 bases agree with TRBD1. CDR1 is GTSNPN, CDR2 SVGIG, per germline (reference sequence). V lost 4 bases and J lost 1; bases outside the gene matches: 7. The length of the CDR3 is 15 residues. The CDR3 coding sequence is TGTGCCTGGAAGAGGCTGGGACAGGGGAACACTGAAGCTTTCTTT. The encoded protein is CAWKRLGQGNTEAFF.

This clone was observed at least ten times. The chain's CDR3 is CASSLGGFSLNEQFF. The CDR3 DNA reads TGTGCCAGCAGTTTGGGAGGGTTCTCCCTCAATGAGCAGTTCTTC. This chain connects TRBV28 to TRBJ2-1, with TRBD2 matching over 7 bases. The CDR3 runs 15 residues. V lost 3 bases, J lost 6 bases, and 8 bases stayed unmatched. CDR1 and CDR2 (germline): MDHEN, SYDVKM.

The chain carries TRBV5-1 and TRBJ1-1; TRBD1 matches at 7 bases. V was pared by 7 bases and J by 2 bases, with 11 bases of the junction left unmatched. CDR1 and CDR2 from the germline V gene are SGHRS and YFSETQ. CDR3 size: 15 residues. Written as DNA, the CDR3 is TGCGCCAGCTCAAGGCCCGGGACAGTAAACACTGAAGCTTTCTTT. Translation: CASSRPGTVNTEAFF. Full variable domain (outside the CDR3, taken from reference TRBV5-1 and TRBJ1-1): KAGVTQTPRYLIKTRGQQVTLSCSPISGHRSVSWYQQTPGQGLQFLFEYFSETQRNKGNFPGRFSGRQFSNSRSEMNVSTLELGDSALYLCASSRPGTVNTEAFFGQGTRLTVV.

The chain combines TRBV5-1 with TRBJ2-2, with TRBD1 identical over 7 bases. V trimming: 1 base; J trimming: 7 bases; junction bases outside the gene matches: 4. CDR3 size: 14 residues. The germline gives CDR1 SGHRS, CDR2 YFSETQ. The CDR3 region is CASSLKGGVGELFF. The DNA of the CDR3 is TGCGCCAGCAGCTTGAAAGGGGGCGTCGGGGAGCTGTTTTTT.

The chain has TRBV6-2 or TRBV6-3 and TRBJ1-3; 7 bases map to TRBD1. The CDR3 covers 14 residues. The V and J ends lost 4 bases and 4 bases, in that order; junction bases with no gene match: 4. Germline CDR1 reads MNHEY; CDR2 reads SVGEGT. The CDR3 region is CASSWGTAGNTIYF. The CDR3 DNA follows: TGTGCCAGCAGTTGGGGGACAGCCGGAAACACCATATATTTT.

J is TRBJ2-2 and V is TRBV21-1; the table calls TRBD1, which could not be checked here. TRBV21-1 is labeled a pseudogene. This CDR3 has 18 amino acids. The CDR3 nucleotides are TGTGCCAGCAGCAACTCGAAGGGGACAGGGGGCCACACCGGGGAGCTGTTTTTT. Translated, it gives CASSNSKGTGGHTGELFF.

This clone was recorded only once. One end of the junction is discordant with germline, which a read error may explain. The rearrangement links TRBV7-8 to TRBJ1-4; tentative D call: TRBD1 (6 bases). The CDR3 consists of 11 residues. Germline V gene lookup returns CDR1 SGHVS and CDR2 FQNEAQ. CDR3 DNA sequence: TGTGCCAGCAGCTCTACAGGGATTTGGGTTTTT. The encoded protein is CASSSTGIWVF.

Here the CDR3 reads CASSERGYGYTF. Here the CDR3 DNA reads TGTGCCAGCAGTGAAAGGGGGTATGGCTACACCTTC. V usage is TRBV6-1 and J usage is TRBJ1-2, with D tentatively TRBD1 (6 bases). Per the germline V gene, CDR1 is MNHNS and CDR2 is SASEGT. This CDR3 spans 12 amino acids. V was clipped by 2 bases and J by 5 bases, with 6 bases between them.

The chain uses TRBV7-9 and TRBJ2-3, with 7 bases fitting TRBD2. The junction had 12 bases not matched to a gene; V was cut back by 8 bases and J by 4 bases. The CDR3 has 15 amino acids. Germline assignment: CDR1 SEHNR and CDR2 FQNEAQ (reference sequence). CDR3 in amino acids: CASVRGEGPSDTQYF. As DNA, the CDR3 is TGTGCCAGCGTTCGTGGGGAGGGCCCCTCAGATACGCAGTATTTT. Variable domain in full (rest from reference TRBV7-9 and TRBJ2-3): DTGVSQNPRHKITKRGQNVTFRCDPISEHNRLYWYRQTLGQGPEFLTYFQNEAQLEKSRLLSDRFSAERPKGSFSTLEIQRTEQGDSAMYLCASVRGEGPSDTQYFGPGTRLTVL.

The V call is TRBV24-1, the J call TRBJ2-2; 8 bases fit TRBD2. CDR3 length: 15 residues. The germline V gene encodes CDR1 KGHDR and CDR2 SFDVKD. The ends lost 8 bases at V and 3 bases at J; junction bases unmatched: 7. CDR3 sequence (DNA): TGTGCCACCAACCCGGGAGGGTTGGACACCGGGGAGCTGTTTTTT. Translation: CATNPGGLDTGELFF.

The CDR3 sequence: CASSLAGGYTEAFF. The DNA of the CDR3 is TGTGCCAGCAGTTTAGCGGGAGGCTACACTGAAGCTTTCTTT. This sequence joins TRBV28 and TRBJ1-1; D call uncertain. The CDR3 consists of 14 residues. CDR1 and CDR2 from the germline V gene are MDHEN and SYDVKM. Trimming took off 2 bases at V and 3 bases at J, with 10 bases between the two ends.